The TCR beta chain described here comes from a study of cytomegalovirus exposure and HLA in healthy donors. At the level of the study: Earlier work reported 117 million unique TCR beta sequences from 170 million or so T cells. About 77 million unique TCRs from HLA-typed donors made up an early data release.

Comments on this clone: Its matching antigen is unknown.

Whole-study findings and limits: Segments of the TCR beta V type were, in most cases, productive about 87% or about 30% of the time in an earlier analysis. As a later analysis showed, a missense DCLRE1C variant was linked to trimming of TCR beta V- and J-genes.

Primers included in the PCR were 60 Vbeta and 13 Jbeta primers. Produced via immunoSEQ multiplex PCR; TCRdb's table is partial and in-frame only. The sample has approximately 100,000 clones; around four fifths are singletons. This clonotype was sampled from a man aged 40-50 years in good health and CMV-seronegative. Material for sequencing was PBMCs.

CDR3 DNA: TGTGCCAGCAGCGTAGGACAGGGGGCACAGTCTAACTATGGCTACACCTTC. It encodes CASSVGQGAQSNYGYTF. V usage is TRBV9 and J usage is TRBJ1-2, with TRBD1 identical over 10 bases. The CDR3 has 17 amino acids. J gave up 0 bases and V 0 bases, and 5 bases lay outside the gene matches. Germline V gene data show CDR1 as SGDLS and CDR2 as YYNGEE. Supplemented by reference TRBV9 and TRBJ1-2, the full variable domain reads DSGVTQTPKHLITATGQRVTLRCSPRSGDLSVYWYQQSLDQGLQFLIQYYNGEERAKGNILERFSAQQFPDLHSELNLSSLELGDSALYFCASSVGQGAQSNYGYTFGSGTRLTVV.